This T cell receptor (beta chain) was profiled in a study of regulatory T cells in long-lasting Graves disease (dated by TCRdb to about 2021). Background for the entire study: Patients with newly diagnosed Graves' disease had been on antithyroid drugs for under 3 months. This study used TCR sequencing and RNA sequencing of peripheral blood to compare persistent Graves' disease patients against newly diagnosed Graves' disease patients. The study was conducted in China and was registered as a clinical trial. A total of 33 samples underwent TCR sequencing, from about 13 patients with persistent Graves' disease and 20 or so patients with newly diagnosed Graves' disease. Study-wide conclusions, independent of this receptor: Compared with newly diagnosed patients, persistent Graves' disease patients had lower TCR Shannon entropy and fewer highly expanded clones, which suggests clonal expansion. As a limitation, the authors acknowledged that the small sample size may reduce accuracy. Preferential use of TRBV28, TRBJ1-2 and TRBJ2-5 was observed in persistent disease, whereas TRBV20-1 and TRBJ2-1 were favored in newly diagnosed disease. Because the primary lesion, thyroid tissue, could not be accessed, the study looked at peripheral blood alone. A larger number of public clonotypes was shared among persistent patients (fewer than 3,000) than among newly diagnosed patients (approximately 1,000). Sequencing and analysis were limited to the TCR beta chain.

This clonotype was observed many times. What antigen it recognizes has not been identified. Per-base quality was not reported, and no clone a single base away is much larger than it. Taken with the paper, the label for time point translates to: newly diagnosed GD, antithyroid drugs for less than 3 months. For both TCR sequencing and RNA sequencing, RNA was extracted from PBMCs using TRIzol. The diagnosis of Graves' disease was made according to American Thyroid Association guidelines. Patients for the study were recruited at an endocrinology department in Xi'an, China. From each patient, approximately 10 milliliters of peripheral blood was collected into an EDTA anticoagulant tube. Ficoll Paque Plus density gradient separation was used to isolate PBMCs, and no further T cell sorting was performed. An Agilent 2100 Bioanalyzer and agarose gel were used to check RNA quality, and a NanoDrop 2000 was used to measure RNA concentration.

The library came from multiplex PCR. The sample was run on an Illumina HiSeq 4000. To build TCR beta libraries, CDR3 regions were amplified by Arm-PCR using iRepertoire HTBI primers. PCR products were gel purified before sequencing. The authors' pipeline ran thus. A total of around 66 TRBV and approximately 15 TRBJ segments were identified across samples and were used for gene usage analysis of CDR3 amino acid clonotypes. Filtered high-quality paired reads were merged into contigs using COPE and FqMerger. Contigs were aligned with BLAST to IMGT TRBV, TRBD and TRBJ reference genes, and CDR3 was defined per IMGT. Clonotypes above 0.1% frequency were classified as highly expanded clones. Shannon entropy was used to measure repertoire diversity, and the Gini coefficient was used to measure V-J evenness. A clonotype found in more than one individual was treated as public. TCRdb handled the public reads itself, with Q25 trimming in fastp and clone calling in MiXCR, and kept productive beta chains. Each CDR3 protein gets just one entry, which takes the most common genes and DNA from the rows behind it. These V and J calls rely on TCRdb rather than the paper's analysis. Present in this sample are over 500,000 distinct CDR3 sequences, 15% to 20% of which were seen just once. The ten top clones hold more than 15% of the sample.

The CDR3 sequence holds 15 residues, the cysteine and phenylalanine included. The kept DNA is CDR3 alone, 45 bases in frame from the first base. V lost 5 bases and J lost 0 bases; the stretch between them is 14 bases long. Per the germline V gene, SGHRS is the CDR1 and YFSETQ is the CDR2. The sample also formed part of further work on T cells in Graves' hyperthyroidism and ophthalmopathy. That second report states: Stable Graves' hyperthyroidism was defined as the absence of progression to ophthalmopathy over 18 months of follow-up. Hyperthyroidism patients were newly diagnosed, had a disease duration of under 2 months, and were aged 18 to 65 years. Any patient with an uncontrolled infection, another autoimmune disease, pregnancy or lactation was excluded. Diagnoses were based on clinical symptoms, serum thyroxine and TRAb, thyroid ultrasound and orbital computed tomography. For the first round of RT-PCR on the TCR CDR3, the HTBI primer set was used together with the Qiagen OneStep RT-PCR kit. Most expanded thyroid clonotypes (frequency above 0.001) were also detected in blood, a finding suggesting that blood repertoires may reflect thyroid immune responses. A 13 V-J signature model separated ophthalmopathy from stable hyperthyroidism, with approximately 87% sensitivity and roughly 81% specificity in cross-validation and 80%/75% in testing. In validation, the model predicted progression to ophthalmopathy a median of roughly 6.5 months before onset, with about 71% sensitivity and just under 75% specificity. A discovery cohort of about a hundred patients, roughly 43 with Graves' ophthalmopathy and 55 to 60 with stable Graves' hyperthyroidism, was used to find distinguishing TCR V-J signatures. Prospective prediction of ophthalmopathy was tested in an independent validation cohort of 18 to 20 hyperthyroidism patients and roughly 16 patients who later progressed to ophthalmopathy. The 90 to 100 discovery patients were randomly divided into training and test sets at a 7:3 ratio. In addition, the study compared T-cell repertoires in thyroid tissue and in blood from five or six Graves' hyperthyroidism patients. After sampling, hyperthyroidism patients received methimazole starting at 30 mg daily, and ophthalmopathy patients received high-dose intravenous methylprednisolone. The libraries were constructed in a second round of multiplex PCR and then size-selected and purified. Paired-end sequencing of the libraries was performed with 100 bp reads on an Illumina HiSeq2000. SOAPnuke was used to process the raw data, throwing out any read that contained adapters or uncalled bases, had a mean Phred below 15, or lacked an exact constant-primer or identifier match. COPE v1.2.5 was used to merge high-quality paired reads, and clonotypes were defined as unique nucleotide sequences. MiTCR v1.1 was used to align clonotypes to the IMGT TRBV, TRBD and TRBJ reference segments. The analysis included only V-J combinations with a frequency above 0.0001, which together covered about 99% of the repertoires. The TCS score was defined as the ratio of F50 (clonal expansion) to E x V (chaos), calculated using BLOSUM62-based TCRdist between CDR3 peptides within each V-J. Welch's t-statistics and random forest reduced roughly 530 V-J features to roughly 13, which were used in a naive Bayes classifier (R e1071). Sample size was not statistically predetermined, and blinding of investigators to group allocation was not performed. The paper describes TCR Vbeta CDR3 sequencing of 140 or so peripheral blood samples, made up of approximately 40 ophthalmopathy patients, 70 to 75 hyperthyroidism patients and roughly 17 progressor patients.

The chain links TRBV5-1 with TRBJ1-2; TRBD1 could be the D gene, as 5 bases match. Sequences were derived from peripheral blood mononuclear cells (PBMCs), sampled at new diagnosis, from a patient treated with antithyroid drugs. The origin of this receptor is a woman aged 25 to 39 with Graves disease. Donor details come from another sample of the same person, matched by shared clones. The bases are TGCGCCAGCAGGACCGGGGACGTCGCTAACTATGGCTACACCTTC. This encodes CASRTGDVANYGYTF.